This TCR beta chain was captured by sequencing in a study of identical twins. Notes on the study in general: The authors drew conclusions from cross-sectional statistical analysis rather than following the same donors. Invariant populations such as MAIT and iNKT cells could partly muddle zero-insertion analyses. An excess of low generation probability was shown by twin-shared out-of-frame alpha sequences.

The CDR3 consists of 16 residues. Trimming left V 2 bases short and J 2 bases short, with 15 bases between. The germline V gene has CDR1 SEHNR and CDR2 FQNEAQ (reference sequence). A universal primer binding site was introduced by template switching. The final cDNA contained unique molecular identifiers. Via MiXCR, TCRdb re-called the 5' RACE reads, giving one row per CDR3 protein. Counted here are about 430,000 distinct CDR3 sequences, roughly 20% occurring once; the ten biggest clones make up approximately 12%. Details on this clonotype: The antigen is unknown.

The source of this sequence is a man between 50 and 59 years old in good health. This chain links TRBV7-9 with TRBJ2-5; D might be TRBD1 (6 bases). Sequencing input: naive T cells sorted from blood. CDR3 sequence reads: CASSLFSGVRQETQYF. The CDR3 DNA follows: TGTGCCAGCAGCTTATTTTCAGGGGTCAGGCAAGAGACCCAGTACTTC. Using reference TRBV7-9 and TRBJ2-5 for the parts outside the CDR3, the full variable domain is DTGVSQNPRHKITKRGQNVTFRCDPISEHNRLYWYRQTLGQGPEFLTYFQNEAQLEKSRLLSDRFSAERPKGSFSTLEIQRTEQGDSAMYLCASSLFSGVRQETQYFGPGTRLLVL.